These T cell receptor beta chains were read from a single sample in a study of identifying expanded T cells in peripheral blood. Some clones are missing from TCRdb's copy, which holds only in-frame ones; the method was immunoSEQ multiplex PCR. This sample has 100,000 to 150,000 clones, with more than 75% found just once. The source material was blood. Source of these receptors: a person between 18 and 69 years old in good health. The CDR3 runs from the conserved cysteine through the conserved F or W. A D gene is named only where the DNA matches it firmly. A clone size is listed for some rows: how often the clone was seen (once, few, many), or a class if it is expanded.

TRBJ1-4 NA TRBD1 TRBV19 TGTGCCAGTAGTACCGTGACAGGGGTAAAACTGTTTTTT CASSTVTGVKLFF
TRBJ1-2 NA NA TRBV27 TGTGCCACCGGGGGGGGGACGGCAGGGGACGGCTACACCTTC CATGGGTAGDGYTF
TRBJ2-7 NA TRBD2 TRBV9 TGTGCCAGCAGCGCGGGACTAGCGAGCGAGCAGTACTTC CASSAGLASEQYF
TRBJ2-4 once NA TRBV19 TGTGCCAGTAGCGCAGGGAGCTACGGCCCAAACATTCAGTACTTC CASSAGSYGPNIQYF
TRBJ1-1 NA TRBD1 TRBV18 TGTGCCAGCTCACCACAGGGGGCGAACACTGAAGCTTTCTTT CASSPQGANTEAFF
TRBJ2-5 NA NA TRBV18 TGTGCCAGCTCACCACCGGGGGGCCTGGAGACCCAGTACTTC CASSPPGGLETQYF
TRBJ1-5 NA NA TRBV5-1 TGCGCCAGCAGCTGGGCAGGGTTGAGCAATCAGCCCCAGCATTTT CASSWAGLSNQPQHF
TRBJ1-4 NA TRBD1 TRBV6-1 TGTGCCAGCAGTGGGCGGACAGGGAATAATGAAAAACTGTTTTTT CASSGRTGNNEKLFF
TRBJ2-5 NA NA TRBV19 TGTGCCAGCGGAAGAGAGACCCAGTACTTC CASGRETQYF
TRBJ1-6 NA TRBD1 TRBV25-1 TGTGCCAGCAGTGATAGACAGGGTTCGGGTTCACCCCTCCACTTT CASSDRQGSGSPLHF
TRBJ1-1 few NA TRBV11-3 TGTGCCAGCAGCTTAGTTCGCGGAGGGATGGACACTGAAGCTTTCTTT CASSLVRGGMDTEAFF
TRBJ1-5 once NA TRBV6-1 TGTGCCAGCAGTAGAAAGGAGCACCTGAATCAGCCCCAGCATTTT CASSRKEHLNQPQHF
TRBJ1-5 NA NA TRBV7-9 TGTGCCAGCGGGAGCTCAGAAAAGAACCAGCCCCAGCATTTT CASGSSEKNQPQHF
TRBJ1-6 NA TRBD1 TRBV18 TGTGCCAGCTCACCACAGACAGGGGATGGATCACCCCTCCACTTT CASSPQTGDGSPLHF
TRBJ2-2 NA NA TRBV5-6 TGTGCCAGCAGCTTGCCCCAGCGATACACCGGGGAGCTGTTTTTT CASSLPQRYTGELFF
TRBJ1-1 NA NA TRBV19 TGTGCCAGTAGTCCCTTCCCCCCTAGGGTTAACACTGAAGCTTTCTTT CASSPFPPRVNTEAFF
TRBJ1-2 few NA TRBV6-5 TGTGCCAGCAGTTACGATACAGGTCTCTATGGCTACACCTTC CASSYDTGLYGYTF
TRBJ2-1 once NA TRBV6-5 TGTGCCAGCGGCCTTGAGAGCAATGAGCAGTTCTTC CASGLESNEQFF
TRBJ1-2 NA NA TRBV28 TGTGCCATCCAAAGTGTCGGCTACACCTTC CAIQSVGYTF
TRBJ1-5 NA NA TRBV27 TGTGCCAGCAGTTCGCACGGACAAGTCCAGCCCCAGCATTTT CASSSHGQVQPQHF
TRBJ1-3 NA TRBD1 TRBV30 TGTGCCTGGAGGCCTCTACGGCAGGGGGCTTCGGGAAACACCATATATTTT CAWRPLRQGASGNTIYF
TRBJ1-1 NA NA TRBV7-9 TGTGCCAGCAGCTTAGCAACGTGGCGCGATGACACTGAAGCTTTCTTT CASSLATWRDDTEAFF
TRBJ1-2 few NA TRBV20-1 TGCAGTGCTAGCCAGTACTATGGCTACACCTTC CSASQYYGYTF
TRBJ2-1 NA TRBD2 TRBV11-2 TGTGCCAGCATCCCCGGACTAGCGGGCGGGAATGAGCAGTTCTTC CASIPGLAGGNEQFF
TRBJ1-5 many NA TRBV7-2 TGTGCCAGCAGCTTAGGTCCAGGGATGAATCAGCCCCAGCATTTT CASSLGPGMNQPQHF
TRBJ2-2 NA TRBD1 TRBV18 TGTGCCAGCTCACCTCAGAATCCAGGGGGATATTACACCGGGGAGCTGTTTTTT CASSPQNPGGYYTGELFF
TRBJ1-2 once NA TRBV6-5 TGTGCCAGCCATCGACAGGCCGGGGGTGGCTACACCTTC CASHRQAGGGYTF
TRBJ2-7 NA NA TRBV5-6 TGTGCCAGCAGCTTGTTGGAGGGGCTCCCGTCCTACGAGCAGTACTTC CASSLLEGLPSYEQYF
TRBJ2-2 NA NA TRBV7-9 TGTGCCAGCAGCTTCACCGGAGACGGGGAGCTGTTTTTT CASSFTGDGELFF
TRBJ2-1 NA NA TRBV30 TGTGCCTGGAAACGGGGCAGGTCCTACAATGAGCAGTTCTTC CAWKRGRSYNEQFF
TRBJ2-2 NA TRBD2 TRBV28 TGTGCCAGCAGCCCCCTGGGCCGGGGGGGCCGGGGCGGGGAGCTGTTTTTT CASSPLGRGGRGGELFF
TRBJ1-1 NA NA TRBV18 TGTGCCAGCTCACCGATACAGGAGAACACTGAAGCTTTCTTT CASSPIQENTEAFF
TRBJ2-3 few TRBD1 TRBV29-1 TGCAGCGTTGAACGCACAGGGGGCACAGATACGCAGTATTTT CSVERTGGTDTQYF
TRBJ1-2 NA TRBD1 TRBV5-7 TGTGCCAGCAGCACCAGGGGGCAGGGGTACTATGGCTACACCTTC CASSTRGQGYYGYTF
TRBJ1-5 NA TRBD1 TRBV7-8 TGTGCCAGCACCAGACAGGGGGCCATCAAACAGCCCCAGCATTTT CASTRQGAIKQPQHF
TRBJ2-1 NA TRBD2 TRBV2 TGTGCCAGCACCGAACGGCGGGGGATCGACAATGAGCAGTTCTTC CASTERRGIDNEQFF
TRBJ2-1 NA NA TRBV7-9 TGTGCCAGCAGCTTAGTGGGATACGAGCAGTTCTTC CASSLVGYEQFF
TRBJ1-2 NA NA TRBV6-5 TGTGCCAGCAATTCGGGAGCCGGAGGGGCCTATGGCTACACCTTC CASNSGAGGAYGYTF
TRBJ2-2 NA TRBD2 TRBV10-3 TGTGCCACCACCCCCGGGACTAGCGGCGCTAGGCGGACCGGGGAGCTGTTTTTT CATTPGTSGARRTGELFF
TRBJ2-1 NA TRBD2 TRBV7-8 TGTGCCAGCAGACTAGCGGGGGGTAACAATGAGCAGTTCTTC CASRLAGGNNEQFF
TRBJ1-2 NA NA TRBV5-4 TGTGCCAGCAGCCGGGGGGACATGATAAACTATGGCTACACCTTC CASSRGDMINYGYTF
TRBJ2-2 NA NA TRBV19 TGTGCCAGTAGTATGGTTCGGGGGTCTTACACCGGGGAGCTGTTTTTT CASSMVRGSYTGELFF
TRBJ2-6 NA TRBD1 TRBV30 TGTGCCTTAAGTCCCGGGACAGGGGCCGGGGCCAACGTCCTGACTTTC CALSPGTGAGANVLTF
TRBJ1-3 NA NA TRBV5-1 TGCGCCAGCAGCTTGGGAGGGGAAAACACCATATATTTT CASSLGGENTIYF
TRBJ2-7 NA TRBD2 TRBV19 TGTGCCAGTAGTTATCGACTAGCGGACTACTACGAGCAGTACTTC CASSYRLADYYEQYF
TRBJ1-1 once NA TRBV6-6 TGTGCCAGCAGTTTAAACATGAACACTGAAGCTTTCTTT CASSLNMNTEAFF
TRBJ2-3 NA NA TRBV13 TGTGCCAGCAGCTTAAGGGTGGTCGGGGGGCTTCACACAGATACGCAGTATTTT CASSLRVVGGLHTDTQYF
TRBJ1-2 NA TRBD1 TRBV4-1 TGCGCCAGCAGCCAGGGAGAACAGGGGGCGTATGGCTACACCTTC CASSQGEQGAYGYTF